This entry is about one T cell receptor beta chain. The repertoire was sequenced with immunoSEQ multiplex PCR; TCRdb's copy has only in-frame clones and lacks some. This sample has tens of thousands of clones, with around 80% found just once. The entry originates in a study of radiotherapy plus CTLA-4 blockade in lung cancer. Study as a whole: Disease control was seen in over 25% of patients, objective responses in approximately 19%.

CDR3 length: 14 amino acids. V lost 0 bases and J 7 bases, leaving 9 bases between the germline ends. Germline lookup yields CDR1 LGHNA and CDR2 YNFKEQ. This sequence originates from a human donor with non-small cell lung cancer who had a partial response to radiotherapy plus ipilimumab. The chain joins TRBV4-2 to TRBJ2-2, with D hard to call. The specimen was peripheral blood, collected from a patient treated with radiotherapy plus ipilimumab. CDR3 protein: CASSQELMSGELFF. DNA for the CDR3: TGTGCCAGCAGCCAAGAACTTATGAGCGGGGAGCTGTTTTTT.